The present T cell receptor beta chain was sequenced within a study of CD4 T cells in relation to SARS-CoV-2 and coronaviruses. Study summary: TCR beta CDR3s were sequenced after approximately 11-day antigen culture of PBMCs. The restricting HLA molecule for shared crossreactive spike epitopes was mapped. Notes on the study in general: The cross-reactivity analysis covered only spike protein, not other viral proteins.

For this clone: Its specificity is unknown.

Using immunoSEQ multiplex PCR, the repertoire was profiled, and TCRdb retains in-frame clones only, with some absent. The sample contains about 43,000 clones, more than 65% of which appear only once. Sorted naive or memory CD4+ cells met CEF peptides for around ten days. Sample: naive CD4+ T cells from PBMCs, cultured in vitro. Subset in this sample: naive CD4+ T cells isolated by negative enrichment. This TCR was sampled from an adult with COVID-19.

The CDR3 nucleotides are TGCAGCGTTGAATTGGCCGGGACACAGGACTACGAGCAGTACTTC. Translated: CSVELAGTQDYEQYF. J is TRBJ2-7 and V is TRBV29-1, with D possibly matching TRBD1 (6 bases). V lost 2 bases to trimming and J lost 3 bases, with 17 bases between them. Germline CDR1 reads SQVTM; CDR2 reads ANQGSEA. This CDR3 region has 15 residues.